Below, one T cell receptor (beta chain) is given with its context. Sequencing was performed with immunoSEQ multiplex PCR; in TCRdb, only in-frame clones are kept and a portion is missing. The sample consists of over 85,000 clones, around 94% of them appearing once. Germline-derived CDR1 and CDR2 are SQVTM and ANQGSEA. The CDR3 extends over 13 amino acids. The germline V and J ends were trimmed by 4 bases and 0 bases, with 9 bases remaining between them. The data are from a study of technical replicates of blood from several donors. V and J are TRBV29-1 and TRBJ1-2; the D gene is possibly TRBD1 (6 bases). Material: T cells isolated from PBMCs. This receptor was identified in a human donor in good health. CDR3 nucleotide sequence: TGCAGCGTTGGGGGGCTGACTAACTATGGCTACACCTTC. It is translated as CSVGGLTNYGYTF.